The present TCR beta chain was sequenced within a study of a mutant IDH1 vaccine in newly diagnosed glioma. Study details: Radiotherapy, temozolomide, or both had been given previously, and both were given to most.

The time point was: baseline, week 1 (first vaccination visit). Specified treatment: pre-vaccination baseline after standard-of-care therapy. New WHO grade 3 or 4 astrocytomas that were IDH1-mutant and ATRX-lost had been found in donors. Trimming removed 9 bases from V and 2 bases from J, with 14 bases in between. Germline CDR1 MGHRA, CDR2 YSYEKL. The CDR3 is 13 residues long. General study findings and limits: Vaccine-induced immune responses were detected in approximately 93% of patients.

Repertoires were generated with immunoSEQ multiplex PCR, while TCRdb's copy carries only in-frame clones and drops some. The sample lists around 92,000 clones; around nine tenths were seen once. As regards this clone: Its matching antigen is unknown.

The clonotype originates from a woman between 45 and 65 years old with glioma. The chain combines TRBV4-1 with TRBJ2-7; D is perhaps TRBD1 (6 bases). The source material was PBMCs, sampled from a glioma patient treated with radiotherapy, temozolomide or both. The CDR3 protein is CARGGRPTYEQYF. Here the CDR3 DNA reads TGCGCCAGAGGGGGAAGACCGACCTACGAGCAGTACTTC.